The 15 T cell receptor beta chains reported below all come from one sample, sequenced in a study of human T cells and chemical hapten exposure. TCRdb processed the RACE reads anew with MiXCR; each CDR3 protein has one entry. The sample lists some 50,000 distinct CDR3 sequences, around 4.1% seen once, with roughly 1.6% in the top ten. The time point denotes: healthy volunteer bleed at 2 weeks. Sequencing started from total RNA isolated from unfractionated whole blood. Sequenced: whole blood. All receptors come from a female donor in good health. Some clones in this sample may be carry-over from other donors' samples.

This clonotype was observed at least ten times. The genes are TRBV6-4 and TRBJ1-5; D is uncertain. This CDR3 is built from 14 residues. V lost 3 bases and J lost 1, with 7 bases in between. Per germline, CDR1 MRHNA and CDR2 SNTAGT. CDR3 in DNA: TGTGCCAGCAGTGAGGAGGCGAGCAATCAGCCCCAGCATTTT. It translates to CASSEEASNQPQHF.

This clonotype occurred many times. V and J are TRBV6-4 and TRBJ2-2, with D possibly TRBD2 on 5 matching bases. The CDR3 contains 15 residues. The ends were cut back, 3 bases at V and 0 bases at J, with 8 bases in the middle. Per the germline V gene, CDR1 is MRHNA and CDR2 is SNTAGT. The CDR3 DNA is TGTGCCAGCAGTGAAGGGAGCGCGAACACCGGGGAGCTGTTTTTT. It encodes CASSEGSANTGELFF.

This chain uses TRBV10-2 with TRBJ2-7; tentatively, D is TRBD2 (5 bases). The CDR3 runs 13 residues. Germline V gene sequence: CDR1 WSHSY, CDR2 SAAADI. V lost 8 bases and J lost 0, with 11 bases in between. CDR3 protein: CASGEGLSYEQYF. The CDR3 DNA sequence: TGCGCCAGCGGCGAGGGTCTCTCCTACGAGCAGTACTTC.

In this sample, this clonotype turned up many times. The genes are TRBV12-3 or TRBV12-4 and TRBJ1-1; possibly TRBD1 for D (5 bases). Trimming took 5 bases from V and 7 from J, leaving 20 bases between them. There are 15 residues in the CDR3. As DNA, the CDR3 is TGTGCCAGCAGTCCCGCCCCGGGAGGGGCAGTTGAAGCTTTCTTT. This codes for CASSPAPGGAVEAFF.

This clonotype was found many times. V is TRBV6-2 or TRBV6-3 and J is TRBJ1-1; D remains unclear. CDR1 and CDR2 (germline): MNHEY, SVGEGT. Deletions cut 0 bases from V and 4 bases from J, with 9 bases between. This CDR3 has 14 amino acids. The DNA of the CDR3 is TGTGCCAGCAGTTACTCGTGGGTCCGCACTGAAGCTTTCTTT. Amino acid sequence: CASSYSWVRTEAFF.

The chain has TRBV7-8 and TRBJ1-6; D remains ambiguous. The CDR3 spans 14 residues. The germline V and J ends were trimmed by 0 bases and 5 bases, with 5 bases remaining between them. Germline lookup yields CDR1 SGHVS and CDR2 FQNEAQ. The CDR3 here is CASSLALNNSPLHF. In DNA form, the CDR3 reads TGTGCCAGCAGCTTAGCCCTAAATAATTCACCCCTCCACTTT. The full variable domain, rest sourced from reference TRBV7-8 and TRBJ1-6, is GAGVSQSPRYKVAKRGQDVALRCDPISGHVSLFWYQQALGQGPEFLTYFQNEAQLDKSGLPSDRFFAERPEGSVSTLKIQRTQQEDSAVYLCASSLALNNSPLHFGNGTRLTVT.

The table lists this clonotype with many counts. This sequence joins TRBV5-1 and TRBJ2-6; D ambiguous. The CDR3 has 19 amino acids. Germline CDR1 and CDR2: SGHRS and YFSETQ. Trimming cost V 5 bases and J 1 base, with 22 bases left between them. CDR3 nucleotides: TGCGCCAGCAGTTTATCCCCGTCCCACTCCAAATCTGGGGCCAACGTCCTGACTTTC. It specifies CASSLSPSHSKSGANVLTF.

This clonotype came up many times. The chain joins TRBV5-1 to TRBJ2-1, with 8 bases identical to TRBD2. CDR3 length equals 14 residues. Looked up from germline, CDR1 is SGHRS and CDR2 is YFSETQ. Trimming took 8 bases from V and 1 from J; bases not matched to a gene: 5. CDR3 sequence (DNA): TGCGCCAGTTCGGGGGGGCAGTCCTACAATGAGCAGTTCTTC. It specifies CASSGGQSYNEQFF.

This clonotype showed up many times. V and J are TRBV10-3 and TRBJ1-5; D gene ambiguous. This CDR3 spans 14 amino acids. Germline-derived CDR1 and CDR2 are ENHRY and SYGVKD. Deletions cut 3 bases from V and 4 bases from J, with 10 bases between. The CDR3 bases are TGTGCCATCAGTGAATCGTACAGTAATCAGCCCCAGCATTTT. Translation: CAISESYSNQPQHF.

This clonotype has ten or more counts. CDR3 amino acids: CASSLPKGGATTQETQYF. As DNA, the CDR3 is TGCGCCAGCAGCTTGCCTAAAGGAGGGGCGACTACCCAAGAGACCCAGTACTTC. The V and J genes are TRBV5-1 and TRBJ2-5, with D possibly being TRBD2 (6 bases). Trimming removed 1 base from V and 1 base from J, with 20 bases in between. The CDR3 runs 18 residues. CDR1 is SGHRS and CDR2 is YFSETQ in the germline V gene.

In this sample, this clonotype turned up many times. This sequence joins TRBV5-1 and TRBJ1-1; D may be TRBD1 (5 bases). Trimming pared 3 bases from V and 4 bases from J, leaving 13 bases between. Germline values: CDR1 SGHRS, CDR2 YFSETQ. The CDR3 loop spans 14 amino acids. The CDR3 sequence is CASSSVGGITEAFF. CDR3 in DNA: TGCGCCAGCAGCTCGGTGGGGGGGATCACTGAAGCTTTCTTT. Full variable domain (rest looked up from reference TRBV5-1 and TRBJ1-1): KAGVTQTPRYLIKTRGQQVTLSCSPISGHRSVSWYQQTPGQGLQFLFEYFSETQRNKGNFPGRFSGRQFSNSRSEMNVSTLELGDSALYLCASSSVGGITEAFFGQGTRLTVV.

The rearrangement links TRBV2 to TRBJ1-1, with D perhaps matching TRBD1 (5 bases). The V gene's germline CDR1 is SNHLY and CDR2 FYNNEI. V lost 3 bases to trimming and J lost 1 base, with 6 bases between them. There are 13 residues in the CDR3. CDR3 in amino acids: CASSDDRNTEAFF. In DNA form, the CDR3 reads TGTGCCAGCAGTGATGACAGGAACACTGAAGCTTTCTTT.

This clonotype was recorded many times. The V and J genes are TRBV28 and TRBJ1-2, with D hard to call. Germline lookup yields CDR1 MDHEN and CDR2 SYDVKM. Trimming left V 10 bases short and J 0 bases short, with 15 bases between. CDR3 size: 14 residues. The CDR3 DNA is TGTGCCACCCTGTCGGGGATAGCTAACTATGGCTACACCTTC. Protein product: CATLSGIANYGYTF.

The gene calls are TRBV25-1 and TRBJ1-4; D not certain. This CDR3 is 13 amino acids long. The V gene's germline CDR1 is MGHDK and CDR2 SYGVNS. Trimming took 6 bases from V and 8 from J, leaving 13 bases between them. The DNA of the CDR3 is TGTGCCAGCAGGCCCCCCAACTCCGAAAAACTGTTTTTT. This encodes CASRPPNSEKLFF.

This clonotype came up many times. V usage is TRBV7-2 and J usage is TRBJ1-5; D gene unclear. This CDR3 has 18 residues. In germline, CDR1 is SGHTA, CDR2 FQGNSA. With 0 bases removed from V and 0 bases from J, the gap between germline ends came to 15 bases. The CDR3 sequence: CASSLALWREGSNQPQHF. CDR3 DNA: TGTGCCAGCAGCTTAGCGCTCTGGAGGGAGGGTAGCAATCAGCCCCAGCATTTT.